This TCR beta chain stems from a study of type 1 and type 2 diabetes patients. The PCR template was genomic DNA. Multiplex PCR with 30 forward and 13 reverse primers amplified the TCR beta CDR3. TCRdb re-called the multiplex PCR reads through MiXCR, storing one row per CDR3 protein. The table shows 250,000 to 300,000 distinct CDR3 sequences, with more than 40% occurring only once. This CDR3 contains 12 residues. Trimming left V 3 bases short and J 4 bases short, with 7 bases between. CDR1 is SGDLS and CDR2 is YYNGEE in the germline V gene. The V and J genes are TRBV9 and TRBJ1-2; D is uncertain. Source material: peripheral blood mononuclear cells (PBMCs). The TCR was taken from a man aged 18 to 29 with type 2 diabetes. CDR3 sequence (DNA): TGTGCCAGCAGCGAGAGTCGCTATGGCTACACCTTC. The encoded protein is CASSESRYGYTF.